This is a list of T cell receptor beta chains from one sample in a study of cytomegalovirus exposure and HLA in healthy donors. Some clones are missing from TCRdb's copy, which holds only in-frame ones; the method was immunoSEQ multiplex PCR. The profile shows about 200,000 clones, 80% to 90% of them singletons. The sample comprised PBMCs. These receptors all stem from a woman in her twenties or thirties in good health and CMV-seronegative. The CDR3 runs from the conserved cysteine through the conserved F or W. D genes are given only for firm matches. Part of the rows lack a size; the others show once, few, many or a class for expanded clones.

-	-	TRBV5-1	TRBJ1-1	CASSLDGQNTEAFF	TGCGCCAGCAGCTTAGATGGACAGAACACTGAAGCTTTCTTT
-	TRBD1	TRBV7-3	TRBJ2-6	CASSSGQDSSGANVLTF	TGTGCCAGCAGCTCCGGACAGGACTCCTCTGGGGCCAACGTCCTGACTTTC
-	-	TRBV5-6	TRBJ2-1	CASSLRGEQFF	TGTGCCAGCAGCTTACGAGGTGAGCAGTTCTTC
-	TRBD2	TRBV5-4	TRBJ2-1	CASSLGRSGANNEQFF	TGTGCCAGCAGCTTGGGTAGGAGCGGGGCCAACAATGAGCAGTTCTTC
once	-	TRBV18	TRBJ1-1	CASSPSQGASGTEAFF	TGTGCCAGCTCACCTTCTCAAGGGGCCTCGGGTACTGAAGCTTTCTTT
-	-	TRBV21-1	TRBJ1-5	CASKKGEYQPQHF	TGTGCCAGCAAGAAGGGAGAATATCAGCCCCAGCATTTT
-	TRBD2	TRBV5-6	TRBJ2-5	CASSPGLAEETQYF	TGTGCCAGCAGCCCAGGACTAGCCGAGGAGACCCAGTACTTC
-	-	TRBV18	TRBJ2-5	CASSPRAETQYF	TGTGCCAGCTCACCGAGGGCGGAGACCCAGTACTTC
-	-	TRBV29-1	TRBJ1-3	CSVAGLEGPGNTIYF	TGCAGCGTTGCTGGGTTGGAGGGTCCTGGAAACACCATATATTTT
-	TRBD2	TRBV5-5	TRBJ2-7	CASRGPGLAGVAQEQYF	TGTGCCAGCAGGGGTCCGGGACTAGCGGGAGTGGCGCAAGAGCAGTACTTC
-	-	TRBV5-1	TRBJ2-5	CASSLGGQQETQYF	TGCGCCAGCAGCTTGGGAGGGCAGCAAGAGACCCAGTACTTC
-	-	TRBV29-1	TRBJ2-1	CSVSHSSYNEQFF	TGCAGCGTCTCACACAGCTCCTACAATGAGCAGTTCTTC
-	TRBD1	TRBV7-8	TRBJ1-3	CASSLLGGASGNTIYF	TGTGCCAGCAGCTTGCTAGGGGGCGCTTCTGGAAACACCATATATTTT
-	-	TRBV10-2	TRBJ2-6	CASRRGLGANVLTF	TGCGCCAGTAGGAGGGGGCTTGGGGCCAACGTCCTGACTTTC
-	TRBD1	TRBV7-9	TRBJ1-2	CASSLGDRGAAYGYTF	TGTGCCAGCAGCTTAGGGGACAGGGGGGCAGCCTATGGCTACACCTTC
-	-	TRBV5-1	TRBJ2-7	CASSSGQYTYEQYF	TGCGCCAGCAGCTCCGGACAGTACACCTACGAGCAGTACTTC
once	TRBD1	TRBV7-3	TRBJ1-1	CASSLELGGLWSEAFF	TGTGCCAGCAGCTTAGAACTAGGGGGCTTGTGGTCTGAAGCTTTCTTT
-	TRBD2	TRBV29-1	TRBJ2-1	CSVGGRAGNEQFF	TGCAGCGTTGGCGGGAGGGCCGGGAATGAGCAGTTCTTC
-	-	TRBV19	TRBJ2-3	CASSTTPEADTQYF	TGTGCCAGTAGTACGACTCCTGAGGCAGATACGCAGTATTTT
-	-	TRBV9	TRBJ2-2	CASSVADGDTGELFF	TGTGCCAGCAGCGTAGCTGACGGGGACACCGGGGAGCTGTTTTTT
-	TRBD2	TRBV6-5	TRBJ2-1	CASRLGGGDEQFF	TGTGCCAGCAGGTTAGGCGGGGGGGATGAGCAGTTCTTC
-	-	TRBV30	TRBJ2-7	CAWSSGRRYEQYF	TGTGCCTGGAGTAGCGGAAGGCGTTACGAGCAGTACTTC
-	-	TRBV7-8	TRBJ2-7	CASSLQLAAYEQYF	TGTGCCAGCAGCTTACAGTTAGCGGCCTACGAGCAGTACTTC